The 16 T cell receptor beta chains listed next were all sequenced from one sample in a study of early T cells in non-severe SARS-CoV-2 infection. TCRdb reprocessed the 5' RACE reads via MiXCR and lists one record per CDR3 protein. In the table there are roughly 100,000 distinct CDR3 sequences, about 12% of which are singletons. Material for sequencing was whole blood. Every receptor here comes from an adult who was a healthcare worker with PCR-confirmed SARS-CoV-2 infection or an uninfected control (not recorded which).

V usage is TRBV6-2 or TRBV6-3 and J usage is TRBJ2-4; D perhaps matches TRBD2 (6 bases). The germline V and J ends were trimmed by 4 bases and 0 bases, with 16 bases remaining between them. The CDR3 is 17 residues long. Germline CDR1 MNHEY, CDR2 SVGEGT. The DNA of the CDR3 is TGTGCCAGCAGTTTTACCCAGCCGGGAGTAGCCAAAAACATTCAGTACTTC. Encoded protein: CASSFTQPGVAKNIQYF.

The chain has TRBV12-3 or TRBV12-4 and TRBJ1-5, with 9 bases aligning to TRBD1. The ends lost 6 bases at V and 7 bases at J; junction bases unmatched: 7. The CDR3 totals 14 residues. The CDR3 nucleotides read TGTGCCAGCAGAATCACAGGGGGCGGGCAGCCCCAGCATTTT. This gives the protein CASRITGGGQPQHF.

This clonotype was picked up a small number of times. V and J are TRBV2 and TRBJ1-1, with 7 nucleotides matching TRBD1. The V gene end was trimmed by 7 bases and the J gene end by 4 bases; junction bases not matched to a gene: 9. CDR3 size: 14 residues. Germline V lookup: CDR1 SNHLY, CDR2 FYNNEI. This CDR3 is CASIGTATSTEAFF. The CDR3 DNA follows: TGTGCCAGCATCGGGACAGCGACTTCCACTGAAGCTTTCTTT.

This clonotype has more than one count but fewer than ten. The chain is built from TRBV4-1 and TRBJ2-7; D may be TRBD1 (5 bases). This CDR3 has 12 residues. The V end lost 3 bases, the J end lost 6 bases, and 9 bases lay between the germline ends. In germline, CDR1 is MGHRA, CDR2 YSYEKL. CDR3 DNA sequence: TGCGCCAGCAGCCAGGGGCGGTCCGAGCAGTACTTC. This codes for CASSQGRSEQYF.

This clonotype was recorded a few times. The CDR3 region is CASTPDRRVQYF. The CDR3 bases are TGTGCCAGCACTCCCGACAGGAGGGTTCAGTACTTC. The chain is built from TRBV12-3 or TRBV12-4 and TRBJ2-4; D possibly matches TRBD1 or TRBD2 (6 bases each). Deletions cut 7 bases from V and 11 bases from J, with 15 bases between. The CDR3 spans 12 residues.

This clonotype was seen more than once but under ten times. The gene calls are TRBV10-1 and TRBJ2-7; 8 bases are shared with TRBD1. The germline gives CDR1 WNHNN, CDR2 SYGVQD (reference sequence). The CDR3 length is 12 residues. With 10 bases clipped from V and 6 bases from J, the junction kept 8 bases outside the gene matches. CDR3: CATWTGRFEQYF. The CDR3 nucleotides read TGCGCCACCTGGACAGGGAGATTCGAGCAGTACTTC.

This chain joins TRBV27 and TRBJ2-3; D uncertain. V was shortened by 6 bases and J by 4 bases, with 8 bases between the two germline ends. The CDR3 is 12 residues long. CDR1 and CDR2 from the germline V gene are MNHEY and SMNVEV (reference sequence). The CDR3 reads CASSHGSDTQYF. The DNA of the CDR3 is TGTGCCAGCAGCCACGGGTCAGATACGCAGTATTTT.

This chain uses TRBV7-9 with TRBJ2-3, with D possibly being TRBD1 (5 bases). The CDR3 contains 16 residues. The V and J ends lost 1 base and 3 bases respectively, with 14 bases between them. Germline-derived CDR1 and CDR2 are SEHNR and FQNEAQ (reference sequence). This chain's CDR3 is CASSLVVGGATDTQYF. The CDR3, as DNA: TGTGCCAGCAGCTTAGTCGTGGGTGGGGCGACAGATACGCAGTATTTT. The full variable domain, its missing parts supplied by reference TRBV7-9 and TRBJ2-3, is DTGVSQNPRHKITKRGQNVTFRCDPISEHNRLYWYRQTLGQGPEFLTYFQNEAQLEKSRLLSDRFSAERPKGSFSTLEIQRTEQGDSAMYLCASSLVVGGATDTQYFGPGTRLTVL.

The table lists this clonotype with a few counts. This chain links TRBV28 with TRBJ2-3, with D perhaps matching TRBD2 (5 bases). The V gene's germline CDR1 is MDHEN and CDR2 SYDVKM. This CDR3 spans 17 amino acids. V shed 2 bases and J shed 0 bases, with 15 bases lying between them. CDR3 nucleotides: TGTGCCAGCAGTTTAGCGTCGACTACCCATAGCACAGATACGCAGTATTTT. Its protein product is CASSLASTTHSTDTQYF.

The rearrangement links TRBV28 to TRBJ1-4; D uncertain. Germline V gene sequence: CDR1 MDHEN, CDR2 SYDVKM. This CDR3 region has 13 residues. Trimming left V 7 bases short and J 5 bases short, with 11 bases between. The CDR3 DNA follows: TGTGCCAGCAATCGCGGGCAGAATGAAAAACTGTTTTTT. Translated: CASNRGQNEKLFF.

In its sample, this clonotype was seen a few times. The rearrangement uses TRBV9 and TRBJ1-1; TRBD1 might be the D (6 bases). Germline V gene sequence: CDR1 SGDLS, CDR2 YYNGEE. With 4 bases removed from V and 5 bases from J, the gap between germline ends came to 12 bases. This CDR3 comprises 13 residues. CDR3 sequence: CASSQGGGTEAFF. The CDR3 DNA follows: TGTGCCAGCAGCCAAGGAGGGGGGACTGAAGCTTTCTTT.

This clonotype was detected only a few times. V is TRBV5-6 and J is TRBJ1-1, with 7 bases identical to TRBD1. With V trimmed by 4 bases and J by 3 bases, 9 bases remained unmatched. This CDR3 has 15 residues. Germline V CDR1 and CDR2: SGHDT, YYEEEE. CDR3 amino acids: CASSRDSLYYTEAFF. The CDR3 DNA sequence: TGTGCCAGCAGCCGGGACAGCCTCTACTACACTGAAGCTTTCTTT.

The chain is built from TRBV20-1 and TRBJ2-1; a weak D match, TRBD2 (6 bases). In germline, CDR1 is DFQATT, CDR2 SNEGSKA (reference sequence). This CDR3 is built from 13 residues. V lost 3 bases and J lost 9, with 15 bases in between. The CDR3 reads CSARVQEAGEQFF. The CDR3 DNA is TGCAGTGCTAGGGTGCAGGAAGCGGGTGAGCAGTTCTTC.

The V gene is TRBV2, the J gene TRBJ2-1, with D possibly TRBD1 on 5 matching bases. V lost 3 bases to trimming and J lost 3 bases, with 12 bases between them. The V gene's germline CDR1 is SNHLY and CDR2 FYNNEI. The CDR3 has 15 residues. CDR3 DNA sequence: TGTGCCAGCAGTGAGTGGTCAGGGTTCTACAATGAGCAGTTCTTC. Translation: CASSEWSGFYNEQFF.

This clonotype was seen ten or more times. V usage is TRBV10-3 and J usage is TRBJ2-7; a weak D match, TRBD1 (6 bases). V was shortened by 6 bases and J by 5 bases, with 14 bases between the two germline ends. From germline, CDR1 is ENHRY and CDR2 SYGVKD. The CDR3 has 13 residues. This CDR3 is CAIRSTGLDEQYF. The CDR3 region has the DNA TGTGCCATCAGAAGCACAGGGCTGGACGAGCAGTACTTC.

This clonotype was seen only a few times. The CDR3 reads CASSLARTGIFF. The CDR3, as DNA: TGTGCCAGCAGCCTAGCCCGGACAGGGATTTTCTTC. This sequence joins TRBV12-3 or TRBV12-4 and TRBJ2-1, with TRBD1 identical over 8 bases. The CDR3 spans 12 residues. Trimming cost V 6 bases and J 16 bases; bases outside gene matches: 11.